These T cell receptor beta chains were read from a single sample in a study of blood T cell repertoires in COVID-19. Generated by immunoSEQ multiplex PCR, the TCRdb table keeps only in-frame clones and is missing some. The sample has 150,000 or so clones, about 86% seen once. Sequencing was carried out using peripheral blood. The receptors shown here come from a woman in her fifties or sixties with acute or convalescent COVID-19. The CDR3 runs from the conserved cysteine through the conserved F or W. Each record gives: clone size, V gene, D gene, J gene, CDR3 DNA, CDR3 protein. D genes are given only for firm matches. Some rows have no size entry. The others give once, few or many, or a class for an expanded clone.

size: once
V: TRBV18
D: TRBD2
J: TRBJ2-2
DNA: TGTGCCAGCTCACCACCGAACCCTAGCGGGGCCGGACCAGGGGAGCTGTTTTTT
CDR3: CASSPPNPSGAGPGELFF

size: -
V: TRBV23-1
D: -
J: TRBJ1-5
DNA: TGCGCCAGCAGCCCAATCCCCAGGAGGCCTCATAGCAATCAGCCCCAGCATTTT
CDR3: CASSPIPRRPHSNQPQHF

size: once
V: TRBV10-3
D: TRBD1
J: TRBJ1-6
DNA: TGTGCCATCAGTTCAAAGCCGGGACAGGGCGGGAATTCACCCCTCCACTTT
CDR3: CAISSKPGQGGNSPLHF

size: -
V: TRBV4-3
D: -
J: TRBJ1-1
DNA: TGCGCCAGCAGCCAAGAACGGGGTTCTGAAGCTTTCTTT
CDR3: CASSQERGSEAFF

size: -
V: TRBV10-3
D: -
J: TRBJ1-1
DNA: TGTGCCACAAGCCAGGGCCTGAACACTGAAGCTTTCTTT
CDR3: CATSQGLNTEAFF

size: many
V: TRBV19
D: -
J: TRBJ1-2
DNA: TGTGCCAGTAGTATAGTGGCGGAACGGCTAGGTGACACCTTC
CDR3: CASSIVAERLGDTF

size: -
V: TRBV6-5
D: -
J: TRBJ2-5
DNA: TGTGCCAGCAGTTACATGATGGCGGGGGAGACCCAGTACTTC
CDR3: CASSYMMAGETQYF

size: -
V: TRBV7-6
D: TRBD1
J: TRBJ1-1
DNA: TGTGCCAGCAGCTTGGGACAGACGGCTTTCTTT
CDR3: CASSLGQTAFF

size: -
V: TRBV6-5
D: TRBD1
J: TRBJ2-7
DNA: TGTGCCAGCAGTTACAGACAGGGGGCCTACGAGCAGTACTTC
CDR3: CASSYRQGAYEQYF

size: -
V: TRBV19
D: -
J: TRBJ1-2
DNA: TGTGCCAGTAGTATAGGGACTGCCCCTGGAGATGGCTACACCTTC
CDR3: CASSIGTAPGDGYTF

size: -
V: TRBV19
D: TRBD1
J: TRBJ1-2
DNA: TGTGCCAGTAGTGGCGACAGGGGGCGAATACATGGCTACACCTTC
CDR3: CASSGDRGRIHGYTF

size: few
V: TRBV19
D: -
J: TRBJ1-5
DNA: TGTGCCAGTAGTTGGGGCCCCAATCAGCCCCAGCATTTT
CDR3: CASSWGPNQPQHF

size: few
V: TRBV28
D: TRBD1
J: TRBJ1-2
DNA: TGTGCCAGCAGTTTACTAATATCCCCCGACAGGGCTAACTATGGCTACACCTTC
CDR3: CASSLLISPDRANYGYTF

size: -
V: TRBV21-1
D: -
J: TRBJ1-6
DNA: TGTGCCAGCATCCCCAACAGGGATTCTAATTCACCCCTCCACTTT
CDR3: CASIPNRDSNSPLHF

size: once
V: TRBV6-5
D: TRBD1
J: TRBJ1-2
DNA: TGTGCCAGCAGTTACGTACAGGGGGCGGGCTATGGCTACACCTTC
CDR3: CASSYVQGAGYGYTF

size: -
V: TRBV5-5
D: TRBD1
J: TRBJ1-1
DNA: TGTGCCAGCAGCTTGGCCGGACAGGGGAGCCCACTGAACACTGAAGCTTTCTTT
CDR3: CASSLAGQGSPLNTEAFF

size: -
V: TRBV5-1
D: -
J: TRBJ2-1
DNA: TGCGCCAGCAGCCTAGACGGTGTCTCCTACAATGAGCAGTTCTTC
CDR3: CASSLDGVSYNEQFF

size: -
V: TRBV19
D: -
J: TRBJ1-1
DNA: TGTGCCAGTAGTATATTAACGGTTACTGAAGCTTTCTTT
CDR3: CASSILTVTEAFF

size: many
V: TRBV2
D: TRBD1
J: TRBJ1-4
DNA: TGTGCCAGCAGGAATCGGGGACAGGGGCACGAAAAACTGTTTTTT
CDR3: CASRNRGQGHEKLFF

size: -
V: TRBV10-2
D: -
J: TRBJ1-1
DNA: TGCGCCAGCAGTGAGTCCCGGGTGGGTGAAGCTTTCTTT
CDR3: CASSESRVGEAFF

size: -
V: TRBV7-3
D: -
J: TRBJ2-2
DNA: TGTGCCAGCAGCGCCGTGGCAGGGTCCGGGGAGCTGTTTTTT
CDR3: CASSAVAGSGELFF

size: few
V: TRBV5-1
D: TRBD2
J: TRBJ2-3
DNA: TGCGCCAGCAGCGCTACGGGACTAGCGGGCACTAGCACAGATACGCAGTATTTT
CDR3: CASSATGLAGTSTDTQYF

size: -
V: TRBV6-1
D: -
J: TRBJ2-1
DNA: TGTGCCAGCAGTGAGGCAATAAGTGAGCAGTTCTTC
CDR3: CASSEAISEQFF

size: -
V: TRBV11-3
D: TRBD2
J: TRBJ2-1
DNA: TGTGCCAGCAGCTTAGAGGTATGGGGCGGGAGCTCCTACAATGAGCAGTTCTTC
CDR3: CASSLEVWGGSSYNEQFF

size: -
V: TRBV9
D: TRBD2
J: TRBJ2-5
DNA: TGTGCCAGCAGCGTAGGGACTAGAGTACAAGAGACCCAGTACTTC
CDR3: CASSVGTRVQETQYF

size: -
V: TRBV7-2
D: -
J: TRBJ2-1
DNA: TGTGCCAGCAGCCTCCCGACGGGGTCGATGCGCAATGAGCAGTTCTTC
CDR3: CASSLPTGSMRNEQFF

size: -
V: TRBV11-2
D: TRBD2
J: TRBJ2-5
DNA: TGTGCCAGCAGCTTAACGAATGCGGGGGGCCTCGAGTACTTC
CDR3: CASSLTNAGGLEYF

size: -
V: TRBV5-5
D: -
J: TRBJ2-7
DNA: TGTGCCAGCAGCCCTCCGAGCTCCTACGAGCAGTACTTC
CDR3: CASSPPSSYEQYF

size: -
V: TRBV19
D: TRBD1
J: TRBJ2-7
DNA: TGTGCCAGTAGTCAACCCGACAGGGTAGACGAGCAGTACTTC
CDR3: CASSQPDRVDEQYF

size: few
V: TRBV9
D: TRBD1
J: TRBJ1-1
DNA: TGTGCCAGCAGCTCCCAAAAAAGGGGGCGCGTCACTGAAGCTTTCTTT
CDR3: CASSSQKRGRVTEAFF

size: -
V: TRBV6-2/TRBV6-3
D: -
J: TRBJ1-2
DNA: TGTGCCAGCAGTTACTCCTACAGGGCGAACTATGGCTACACCTTC
CDR3: CASSYSYRANYGYTF

size: -
V: TRBV6-5
D: TRBD1
J: TRBJ2-2
DNA: TGTGCCAGCAGCGGGACAGGGGACACCGGGGAGCTGTTTTTT
CDR3: CASSGTGDTGELFF

size: -
V: TRBV30
D: TRBD1
J: TRBJ1-1
DNA: TGTGCCTGGACCCTCGGATGGACAGGGGAGAAGAACACTGAAGCTTTCTTT
CDR3: CAWTLGWTGEKNTEAFF

size: -
V: TRBV2
D: -
J: TRBJ2-5
DNA: TGTGCCAGCAGTGAAAGGGGGACCCAGTACTTC
CDR3: CASSERGTQYF

size: -
V: TRBV4-1
D: -
J: TRBJ2-1
DNA: TGCGCCAGCAGCTTGGACTATAGCTCCTACAATGAGCAGTTCTTC
CDR3: CASSLDYSSYNEQFF

size: -
V: TRBV30
D: -
J: TRBJ2-7
DNA: TGTGCCTGGAGTGGGGGCATCTACGAGCAGTACTTC
CDR3: CAWSGGIYEQYF

size: -
V: TRBV5-5
D: -
J: TRBJ2-1
DNA: TGTGCCAGCAGCTTGAGCAGGATGGATGAGCAGTTCTTC
CDR3: CASSLSRMDEQFF

size: once
V: TRBV21-1
D: -
J: TRBJ2-7
DNA: TGTGCCAGCAGCACGTTCCGGGACAGGGACTCCTACGAGCAGTACTTC
CDR3: CASSTFRDRDSYEQYF

size: -
V: TRBV18
D: -
J: TRBJ2-5
DNA: TGTGCCAGCTCACCGAACTATCAAGAGACCCAGTACTTC
CDR3: CASSPNYQETQYF

size: -
V: TRBV5-8
D: -
J: TRBJ1-1
DNA: TGTGCCAGCAGCTTGGATAGGAACACTGAAGCTTTCTTT
CDR3: CASSLDRNTEAFF

size: -
V: TRBV5-1
D: -
J: TRBJ2-3
DNA: TGCGCCAGCAGCTTGGCCGGCGGGCCCACAGATACGCAGTATTTT
CDR3: CASSLAGGPTDTQYF

size: -
V: TRBV11-3
D: TRBD1
J: TRBJ2-7
DNA: TGTGCCAGCAGCTTAGGGACAGGGTCGGGCTACGAGCAGTACTTC
CDR3: CASSLGTGSGYEQYF

size: once
V: TRBV6-4
D: TRBD1
J: TRBJ1-2
DNA: TGTGCCAGCAGTGAGCCCCGGACAGGGCCTAACTATGGCTACACCTTC
CDR3: CASSEPRTGPNYGYTF

size: -
V: TRBV5-1
D: TRBD1
J: TRBJ1-6
DNA: TGCGCCAGCAGCTTCTTTGGGGGACAGGGGAATTCACCCCTCCACTTT
CDR3: CASSFFGGQGNSPLHF

size: -
V: TRBV6-5
D: TRBD2
J: TRBJ2-7
DNA: TGTGCCAGCAGTTCCAGCGGGGGGGGCTCCTACGAGCAGTACTTC
CDR3: CASSSSGGGSYEQYF